Reported below is one T cell receptor beta chain. This sample was included in a study of blood T cell repertoires in COVID-19. Background on the study: Collection of acute and convalescent COVID-19 samples took place in the United States, Italy and Spain. The cDNA or gDNA used as material had been derived from T cells, B-cell-depleted T cells, or PBMCs.

As processed by the authors: Reference gene primer amplification gave estimated nucleated cell counts. Using immunoSEQ multiplex PCR, the repertoire was profiled, and TCRdb retains in-frame clones only, with some absent. The V and J calls and clone size come from that table; D and trimming were worked out from the DNA. The sample lists 270,000 or so clones; more than 65% were seen once. This CDR3 is built from 16 residues. The V and J genes are TRBV21-1 and TRBJ2-6; TRBD1, as called in the table, went unchecked against the DNA. TRBV21-1 is a documented pseudogene. Material: peripheral blood. The TCR comes from a woman between 18 and 29 years old with acute or convalescent COVID-19. CDR3 region: CASSKGQGHGANVLTF. The DNA for the CDR3 is TGTGCCAGCAGCAAAGGCCAGGGGCACGGGGCCAACGTCCTGACTTTC.